This is a list of T cell receptor beta chains from one sample in a study of blood T cell repertoires in COVID-19. Measured with immunoSEQ multiplex PCR; TCRdb has only the in-frame clones, and not every one. In the table there are around 240,000 clones, about nine tenths of which are singletons. What was sequenced was PBMCs or T cells enriched from blood (not recorded which). Receptors were obtained from a man in his fifties who had been exposed to COVID-19. The CDR3 runs from the conserved cysteine through the conserved F or W.

v_call	cdr3_aa
TRBV28	CASSFYRATEAFF
TRBV5-1	CASSDRLAGGFTGELFF
TRBV19	CASSPWGTDLYQPQHF
TRBV19	CASVGGEPGNTIYF
TRBV5-1	CASSPIPGVDNTEAFF
TRBV11-2	CASSPRDTKESTIYF
TRBV7-9	CASSLGGRSSTDTQYF
TRBV9	CASSLQGRNSPLHF
TRBV7-9	CASNLGQGNTEAFF
TRBV5-1	CASSLEQAMNTEAFF
TRBV5-1	CASSVEGGGAYNEQFF
TRBV7-2	CASSSLLAGGTDTQYF
TRBV7-3	CASNPGNTGELFF
TRBV5-6	CASRLGYRNLAEAFF
TRBV9	CASSVTSGYNEQFF
TRBV5-1	CASSLVTGGYNEQFF
TRBV19	CASSTVTSDTGELFF
TRBV28	CASTLPGGDYGYTF
TRBV5-8	CARSVGGYGYTF
TRBV5-1	CASSLDKLGGIASTDTQYF